The next 6 T cell receptor beta chains were all read from a single sample in a study of cytomegalovirus exposure and HLA in healthy donors. TCRdb's table, derived via immunoSEQ multiplex PCR, lists solely in-frame clones and lacks some. The table includes approximately 200,000 clones, approximately 78% detected once. The sequenced sample consisted of PBMCs. The receptors were sampled from a woman aged 30 to 39 in good health and CMV-seronegative.

This chain connects TRBV30 to TRBJ1-2; 8 nucleotides align to TRBD1. Germline CDR1 reads GTSNPN; CDR2 reads SVGIG (reference sequence). With V trimmed by 5 bases and J by 1 base, 3 bases remained unmatched. The CDR3 extends over 13 amino acids. In nucleotides, the CDR3 is TGTGCCTGGTCAGGGGGCGTTAACTATGGCTACACCTTC. Amino acids: CAWSGGVNYGYTF.

This clone has a single count. The gene calls are TRBV5-1 and TRBJ2-7; TRBD1 matches 7 bases. Germline loops: CDR1 SGHRS, CDR2 YFSETQ. CDR3 length: 14 amino acids. V lost 0 bases and J lost 2; bases outside the gene matches: 2. DNA of the CDR3: TGCGCCAGCAGCTTGGGGGACAGCCCCTACGAGCAGTACTTC. Translated: CASSLGDSPYEQYF.

The rearrangement links TRBV11-3 to TRBJ2-1, with TRBD1 matching 7 bases. The CDR3 has 14 amino acids. CDR1 is SGHNT and CDR2 is YENEEA in the germline V gene. V dropped 5 bases and J dropped 6; count of bases not matched to a gene: 7. Here the CDR3 reads CASSPYDRANEQFF. CDR3 coding DNA: TGTGCCAGCAGCCCCTACGACAGGGCCAATGAGCAGTTCTTC.

The chain combines TRBV5-1 with TRBJ2-5; D may be TRBD2 (5 bases). Germline CDR1 reads SGHRS; CDR2 reads YFSETQ. V lost 0 bases, J lost 4 bases, and 10 bases lay in between. The CDR3 sequence is 14 residues long. In DNA, the CDR3 is TGCGCCAGCAGCTTGGGTTACGAGGGAGAGACCCAGTACTTC. Its translation: CASSLGYEGETQYF.

The chain has TRBV5-4 and TRBJ1-1, with 7 bases fitting TRBD1. The V gene's germline CDR1 is SGHNT and CDR2 YYREEE (reference sequence). The junction had 4 bases not matched to a gene; V was cut back by 0 bases and J by 5 bases. This CDR3 spans 14 amino acids. DNA for the CDR3: TGTGCCAGCAGCTTGGACAGGGGAAGAACTGAAGCTTTCTTT. It translates to CASSLDRGRTEAFF. Full variable domain (missing parts from reference TRBV5-4 and TRBJ1-1): ETGVTQSPTHLIKTRGQQVTLRCSSQSGHNTVSWYQQALGQGPQFIFQYYREEENGRGNFPPRFSGLQFPNYSSELNVNALELDDSALYLCASSLDRGRTEAFFGQGTRLTVV.

For the CDR3, the DNA is TGTGCCAGCAGCTTGATCTCAGTTAACTATGGCTACACCTTC. This sequence encodes CASSLISVNYGYTF. This chain uses TRBV5-8 with TRBJ1-2; no definite D call. V was shortened by 1 base and J by 1 base, with 8 bases between the two germline ends. Per germline, CDR1 SGHTS and CDR2 YDEGEE. The length of the CDR3 is 14 residues.